These 15 T cell receptor beta chains were all obtained from the same sample, sequenced in a study of identical twins. MiXCR was run by TCRdb on the 5' RACE reads, yielding one entry per CDR3 protein. The sample lists 420,000 or so distinct CDR3 sequences; roughly 18% were seen once. Sequenced input: naive T cells sorted from blood. The receptor source for this set is a man aged 45-65 years in good health.

This clonotype was seen repeatedly, ten times or more. The V call is TRBV29-1, the J call TRBJ2-3; D possibly corresponds to TRBD1 (7 bases). The V and J ends lost 5 bases and 0 bases respectively, with 12 bases between them. The germline V gene has CDR1 SQVTM and CDR2 ANQGSEA. This CDR3 region has 14 residues. CDR3 sequence reads: CSVRGTASTDTQYF. The CDR3 DNA sequence: TGCAGCGTTCGGGGGACAGCTAGCACAGATACGCAGTATTTT.

About this clonotype: A junction end diverges from the germline sequence, so it may reflect a read error. The chain employs TRBV29-1 and TRBJ2-1, with TRBD2 matching 12 bases. Germline CDR1 is SQVTM and CDR2 is ANQGSEA. This CDR3 contains 16 residues. CDR3 residues: CSVQEYLAGGPREQFF. CDR3 in DNA: TGCAGCGTTCAAGAGTATCTAGCGGGGGGGCCTCGTGAGCAGTTCTTC.

This clonotype turned up a few times. This rearrangement joins TRBV12-3 or TRBV12-4 to TRBJ1-4; tentatively, D is TRBD1 (5 bases). V shed 4 bases and J shed 13 bases, with 13 bases lying between them. There are 12 residues in the CDR3. The CDR3 spells CASSSTATRLFF. CDR3 DNA sequence: TGTGCCAGCAGTTCGACAGCCACTCGACTGTTTTTT.

The chain couples TRBV20-1 to TRBJ2-7, with D possibly being TRBD1 (5 bases). Germline V gives CDR1 DFQATT, CDR2 SNEGSKA (reference sequence). This CDR3 has 14 amino acids. Trimming shortened V by 2 bases and J by 4 bases, and 15 bases separated the two germline ends. DNA of the CDR3: TGCAGTGCTAGAACGCAGGAGTCAGGGTACGAGCAGTACTTC. This encodes CSARTQESGYEQYF.

This clonotype was observed many times. This sequence joins TRBV12-3 or TRBV12-4 and TRBJ2-3; D remains ambiguous. Trimming shortened V by 7 bases and J by 2 bases, and 10 bases separated the two germline ends. The CDR3 spans 13 residues. This CDR3 is CASTTSVTDTQYF. Written as DNA, the CDR3 is TGTGCCAGCACCACATCGGTCACAGATACGCAGTATTTT.

This chain links TRBV12-3 or TRBV12-4 with TRBJ2-7; no clear D. V was shortened by 1 base and J by 0 bases, with 7 bases between the two germline ends. The CDR3 runs 14 residues. The CDR3 protein is CASSLGRLSYEQYF. The CDR3 DNA is TGTGCCAGCAGTTTAGGGCGGCTCTCCTACGAGCAGTACTTC.

At least ten counts were recorded for this clonotype. CDR3 sequence (DNA): TGTGCCAGCAGTCCGCAGACTGTAGTGGAGACCCAGTACTTC. Residues: CASSPQTVVETQYF. V and J are TRBV6-1 and TRBJ2-5; D uncertain. V was pared by 5 bases and J by 5 bases, with 15 bases between. Germline-derived CDR1 and CDR2 are MNHNS and SASEGT. This CDR3 contains 14 residues.

This clonotype occurred a few times. The chain carries TRBV4-3 and TRBJ1-5; 7 positions match TRBD1. CDR3 length equals 15 residues. Germline V gives CDR1 LGHNA, CDR2 YSLEER. V was pared by 0 bases and J by 4 bases, with 3 bases of the junction left unmatched. In DNA, the CDR3 is TGCGCCAGCAGCCAAGAACCGGACAGGAATCAGCCCCAGCATTTT. Amino acids: CASSQEPDRNQPQHF.

The chain links TRBV12-3 or TRBV12-4 to TRBJ2-7, with 7 bases that match TRBD1. Trimming removed 5 bases from V and 3 bases from J; junction bases left unmatched: 10. The CDR3 contains 15 residues. CDR3 in amino acids: CASSPGWTGVYEQYF. In DNA, the CDR3 is TGTGCCAGCAGTCCCGGGTGGACAGGAGTCTACGAGCAGTACTTC.

Note on this clonotype: An end of the junction differs from the germline gene, which may be a read error. The genes are TRBV5-1 and TRBJ2-3, with no clear D. The CDR3 is 11 amino acids. The germline gives CDR1 SGHRS, CDR2 YFSETQ. CDR3 loop: CAGSLGDTQYF. The CDR3 DNA reads TGCGCCGGCAGCTTAGGGGATACGCAGTATTTT.

This clonotype was recorded many times. The gene calls are TRBV7-2 and TRBJ2-1, with 9 bases fitting TRBD1. Germline-derived CDR1 and CDR2 are SGHTA and FQGNSA. J lost 3 bases, V lost 5 bases, and 5 bases had no gene match. CDR3 length equals 15 residues. This chain's CDR3 is CASSLDRGGYNEQFF. Here the CDR3 DNA reads TGTGCCAGCAGCCTGGACAGGGGAGGCTACAATGAGCAGTTCTTC. Drawing the rest from reference TRBV7-2 and TRBJ2-1, the complete variable domain is GAGVSQSPSNKVTEKGKDVELRCDPISGHTALYWYRQSLGQGLEFLIYFQGNSAPDKSGLPSDRFSAERTGGSVSTLTIQRTQQEDSAVYLCASSLDRGGYNEQFFGPGTRLTVL.

There are many counts of this clonotype. The rearrangement uses TRBV5-1 and TRBJ2-5; no reliable D call. The CDR3 spans 15 residues. Trimming stripped 4 bases from V and 4 bases from J, with 17 bases between. The V gene's germline CDR1 is SGHRS and CDR2 YFSETQ. Written as DNA, the CDR3 is TGCGCCAGCAGCGTTTTCTCTGTTTCGGGAGAGACCCAGTACTTC. This encodes CASSVFSVSGETQYF.

This clonotype was seen ten or more times. This chain uses TRBV20-1 with TRBJ2-2; D gene uncertain. V was shortened by 0 bases and J by 1 base, with 3 bases between the two germline ends. Germline CDR1 reads DFQATT; CDR2 reads SNEGSKA (reference sequence). CDR3 size: 13 residues. CDR3 in amino acids: CSARDLNTGELFF. The CDR3 DNA is TGCAGTGCTAGAGATCTGAACACCGGGGAGCTGTTTTTT.

The chain couples TRBV5-1 to TRBJ2-1; 7 bases agree with TRBD1. V was pared by 8 bases and J by 7 bases, with 6 bases of the junction left unmatched. The CDR3 consists of 12 residues. Germline values: CDR1 SGHRS, CDR2 YFSETQ. In nucleotides, the CDR3 is TGCGCCAGTTTAGGGGGCCTAAATGAGCAGTTCTTC. It specifies CASLGGLNEQFF.

This clonotype appeared a few times. The genes are TRBV29-1 and TRBJ2-1; 8 nucleotides line up with TRBD1. Germline V gives CDR1 SQVTM, CDR2 ANQGSEA. CDR3 length: 17 residues. With 0 bases clipped from V and 9 bases from J, the junction kept 16 bases outside the gene matches. CDR3 nucleotide sequence: TGCAGCGTTGAAGATGGACAGGGCAGCTTTAGGAGGAGTGAGCAGTTCTTC. This codes for CSVEDGQGSFRRSEQFF.